The 28 T cell receptor beta chains in this list originate from one sample, sequenced in a study of blood T cell repertoires in COVID-19. Assay: immunoSEQ multiplex PCR; the TCRdb copy retains only in-frame clones and omits some. The sample includes roughly 230,000 clones, roughly 81% seen only once; the top ten take 5% to 8%. Sequencing input: PBMCs or T cells enriched from blood (not recorded which). The receptors derive from a woman in her fifties or sixties who had been exposed to COVID-19.

The chain uses TRBV10-3 and TRBJ2-1; possibly TRBD2 for D (7 bases). Germline-derived CDR1 and CDR2 are ENHRY and SYGVKD. The CDR3 has 14 residues. Trimming took 4 bases from V and 5 from J, leaving 12 bases between them. The DNA of the CDR3 is TGTGCCATCAGTGCTCTAGGGGGGGACAATGAGCAGTTCTTC. Protein: CAISALGGDNEQFF.

The chain links TRBV10-2 to TRBJ1-1; TRBD1 matches 7 bases. CDR1 is WSHSY and CDR2 is SAAADI in the germline V gene. The CDR3 is 16 residues long. With 4 bases clipped from V and 1 base from J, the junction kept 9 bases outside the gene matches. For the CDR3, the DNA is TGCGCCAGCAGTGCACCTGCCGGGACAGCGAACACTGAAGCTTTCTTT. It yields the protein CASSAPAGTANTEAFF.

V gene TRBV5-4 combines with J gene TRBJ1-3; 7 bases are a match to TRBD1. The CDR3 spans 16 residues. The V segment lost 4 bases and the J segment 0 bases; nucleotides outside the gene matches: 7. From germline, CDR1 is SGHNT and CDR2 YYREEE (reference sequence). CDR3 sequence (DNA): TGTGCCAGCAGCCTAAGACAGGGATTCTCTGGAAACACCATATATTTT. Its protein is CASSLRQGFSGNTIYF.

This chain uses TRBV7-8 with TRBJ2-5; D possibly corresponds to TRBD2 (7 bases). The CDR3 runs 16 residues. Germline-derived CDR1 and CDR2 are SGHVS and FQNEAQ. V was trimmed by 7 bases and J by 3 bases, leaving 21 bases between them. In nucleotides, the CDR3 is TGTGCCAGCACCTTGGGGGGCGGGGGTAGGGAAGAGACCCAGTACTTC. Its protein product is CASTLGGGGREETQYF.

In DNA, the CDR3 is TGTGCCTGGAGGTCCGGGACAGGGAACGGCGAGCAGTTCTTC. It translates to CAWRSGTGNGEQFF. V usage is TRBV30 and J usage is TRBJ2-1; 9 positions agree with TRBD1. The CDR3 is made up of 14 amino acids. Trimming took 3 bases from V and 10 from J; bases not matched to a gene: 10. The germline V gene encodes CDR1 GTSNPN and CDR2 SVGIG (reference sequence).

The rearrangement joins TRBV2 to TRBJ2-5; a possible D gene is TRBD1 (5 bases). V was cut by 6 bases and J by 6 bases, with 11 bases left in between. Germline CDR1 is SNHLY and CDR2 is FYNNEI. The CDR3 runs 12 residues. The CDR3 reads CASRGRIQTQYF. CDR3 DNA sequence: TGTGCCAGCAGGGGGCGCATACAGACCCAGTACTTC.

The chain couples TRBV27 to TRBJ1-1; tentatively, D is TRBD1 (5 bases). V was clipped by 2 bases and J by 4 bases, with 17 bases between them. The CDR3 totals 16 residues. CDR1 and CDR2 from the germline V gene are MNHEY and SMNVEV (reference sequence). CDR3 sequence reads: CASSLGFRGGGTEAFF. CDR3 DNA sequence: TGTGCCAGCAGTTTAGGTTTTCGGGGCGGGGGCACTGAAGCTTTCTTT.

V gene TRBV7-9 combines with J gene TRBJ1-1, with a possible D match to TRBD1 (5 bases). The CDR3 runs 13 residues. In germline, CDR1 is SEHNR, CDR2 FQNEAQ (reference sequence). The V end lost 5 bases, the J end lost 4 bases, and 11 bases lay between the germline ends. The chain's CDR3 is CASSTDSFTEAFF. For the CDR3, the DNA is TGTGCCAGCAGCACCGACAGTTTCACTGAAGCTTTCTTT.

J is TRBJ1-2 and V is TRBV4-3, with D perhaps matching TRBD1 (6 bases). Germline CDR1 is LGHNA and CDR2 is YSLEER. The CDR3 is 15 residues long. V was shortened by 11 bases and J by 0 bases, with 19 bases between the two germline ends. The CDR3 is CASRGGRGANYGYTF. CDR3 sequence (DNA): TGCGCCTCTCGGGGGGGCAGGGGAGCTAACTATGGCTACACCTTC.

The rearrangement joins TRBV4-1 to TRBJ1-4; 9 bases fit TRBD1. V shed 5 bases and J 14 bases; nucleotides not matched to a gene: 3. Germline lookup yields CDR1 MGHRA and CDR2 YSYEKL. The CDR3 runs 11 residues. The CDR3 nucleotides read TGCGCCAGCAGCGGAGGACAGGGGCTGTTTTTT. It specifies CASSGGQGLFF.

The rearrangement links TRBV14 to TRBJ1-1; no clear D. Germline CDR1 SGHDN, CDR2 FVKESK. Trimming removed 1 base from V and 5 bases from J, with 11 bases in between. This CDR3 region has 14 residues. The CDR3 nucleotides read TGTGCCAGCAGCCAAGTTATCCAGGCTACTGAAGCTTTCTTT. It is translated as CASSQVIQATEAFF.

The chain employs TRBV9 and TRBJ1-3, with D hard to call. The CDR3 contains 15 residues. Per germline, CDR1 SGDLS and CDR2 YYNGEE. Between the trimmed V and J ends, which lost 4 bases and 0 bases, there was a span of 11 bases. The CDR3 is CASSPPYNSGNTIYF. In DNA form, the CDR3 reads TGTGCCAGCAGCCCCCCGTATAACTCTGGAAACACCATATATTTT.

This clone was seen many times. J is TRBJ1-5 and V is TRBV6-1; D not certain. Trimming left V 2 bases short and J 7 bases short, with 21 bases between. Germline lookup yields CDR1 MNHNS and CDR2 SASEGT. The CDR3 sequence is 17 residues long. CDR3 DNA: TGTGCCAGCAGTGAATCACCGGCGGGAGGGCCCTGGCAGCCCCAGCATTTT. This translates into CASSESPAGGPWQPQHF.

The chain uses TRBV3-1 (or the pseudogene TRBV3-2) and TRBJ1-1, with 7 bases matching TRBD1. J was trimmed by 11 bases and V by 1 base; bases with no gene match: 13. The V gene's germline CDR1 is LGHDT and CDR2 YNNKEL (reference sequence). The CDR3 runs 15 residues. The CDR3 bases are TGTGCCAGCAGCCAAGGGTGGGGCAGGGGGAACAATGCTTTCTTT. It specifies CASSQGWGRGNNAFF.

Only one count was recorded for this clone. The chain employs TRBV27 and TRBJ1-2; 12 positions match TRBD1. The ends lost 6 bases at V and 2 bases at J; junction bases unmatched: 1. Per the germline V gene, CDR1 is MNHEY and CDR2 is SMNVEV (reference sequence). The CDR3 totals 14 residues. CDR3 in amino acids: CASRGTGGNYGYTF. CDR3 DNA: TGTGCCAGCAGGGGGACAGGGGGCAACTATGGCTACACCTTC.

The J gene is TRBJ1-2, the V gene TRBV10-3, with unresolved D. Trimming took 6 bases from V and 8 from J, leaving 10 bases between them. Looked up from germline, CDR1 is ENHRY and CDR2 is SYGVKD. The CDR3 sequence is 11 residues long. The CDR3 reads CAISPGGGYTF. CDR3 DNA: TGTGCCATCAGCCCCGGCGGGGGCTACACCTTC.

The chain carries TRBV2 and TRBJ1-5; D gene uncertain. Germline CDR1 is SNHLY and CDR2 is FYNNEI. Trimming removed 3 bases from V and 7 bases from J, with 7 bases in between. This CDR3 contains 12 residues. The CDR3 DNA reads as TGTGCCAGCAGTGATAGTAGCCAGCCCCAGCATTTT. Translating it yields CASSDSSQPQHF.

The chain is built from TRBV11-3 and TRBJ2-4, with 7 bases matching TRBD1. Germline loops: CDR1 SGHNT, CDR2 YENEEA. The V segment lost 3 bases and the J segment 4 bases; nucleotides outside the gene matches: 0. The CDR3 covers 13 residues. Written as DNA, the CDR3 is TGTGCCAGCAGCTTGGGACAGAAAAACATTCAGTACTTC. This gives the protein CASSLGQKNIQYF.

The CDR3 loop is CATGGLAGGTDTQYF. In DNA, the CDR3 is TGTGCCACCGGGGGACTAGCGGGGGGCACAGATACGCAGTATTTT. The gene calls are TRBV24-1 and TRBJ2-3, with TRBD2 identical over 14 bases. CDR3 length equals 15 residues. The trim removed 9 bases at V and 1 base at J, leaving 2 bases unmatched. Germline lookup yields CDR1 KGHDR and CDR2 SFDVKD.

This clone was counted only a few times. The rearrangement joins TRBV29-1 to TRBJ2-3; 7 bases match TRBD1. With V trimmed by 7 bases and J by 2 bases, 9 bases remained unmatched. Germline CDR1 is SQVTM and CDR2 is ANQGSEA. The CDR3 spans 14 residues. The DNA of the CDR3 is TGCAGCGCCTCCACGACAGGGTCCACAGATACGCAGTATTTT. As protein: CSASTTGSTDTQYF.

This clone was counted once. The chain joins TRBV28 to TRBJ1-1, with TRBD1 as a possible D gene (6 bases). V lost 6 bases to trimming and J lost 7 bases, with 15 bases between them. The CDR3 sequence is 13 residues long. The germline V gene has CDR1 MDHEN and CDR2 SYDVKM. The CDR3 here is CASRPLDRNEAFF. The CDR3 region has the DNA TGTGCCAGCAGACCCCTTGACAGGAATGAAGCTTTCTTT.

In the case of this clone: Other DNA sequences from this sample encode an identical CDR3 as well. The V and J genes are TRBV30 and TRBJ1-1, with D maybe TRBD1 (6 bases). The CDR3 covers 13 residues. V lost 0 bases to trimming and J lost 2 bases, with 7 bases between them. Germline CDR1 is GTSNPN and CDR2 is SVGIG (reference sequence). CDR3 in DNA: TGTGCCTGGAGTGTACAGGGTAACACTGAAGCTTTCTTT. It yields the protein CAWSVQGNTEAFF.

This clone has just one count. V gene TRBV5-5 combines with J gene TRBJ1-4, with D perhaps matching TRBD1 (5 bases). CDR1 SGHKS and CDR2 YYEKEE come from the germline V gene (reference sequence). V was cut by 1 base and J by 5 bases, with 12 bases left in between. This CDR3 region has 15 residues. The CDR3 DNA sequence: TGTGCCAGCAGCTTGATAACAGGCCTGAATGAAAAACTGTTTTTT. This sequence encodes CASSLITGLNEKLFF.

V and J are TRBV11-2 and TRBJ2-7; TRBD1 matches 8 bases. Looked up from germline, CDR1 is SGHAT and CDR2 is FQNNGV. With 4 bases clipped from V and 7 bases from J, the junction kept 9 bases outside the gene matches. This CDR3 comprises 14 residues. The CDR3 sequence is CASSSTDRVGEQYF. CDR3 DNA sequence: TGTGCCAGCAGCTCTACGGACAGGGTAGGGGAGCAGTACTTC.

The CDR3 spells CASSPDRYLYEQYF. In DNA form, the CDR3 reads TGTGCCAGCAGCCCCGACAGATACCTCTACGAGCAGTACTTC. This chain joins TRBV6-5 and TRBJ2-7, with TRBD1 as a possible D gene (5 bases). Germline CDR1 and CDR2: MNHEY and SVGAGI. Trimming pared 6 bases from V and 3 bases from J, leaving 15 bases between. This CDR3 contains 14 residues.

This clone has just a few counts. The chain couples TRBV19 to TRBJ2-3; TRBD2 matches 7 bases. Germline V CDR1 and CDR2: LNHDA, SQIVND (reference sequence). CDR3 length equals 16 residues. V dropped 9 bases and J dropped 1; count of bases not matched to a gene: 13. The CDR3 sequence: CASRRAGRGGTDTQYF. DNA for the CDR3: TGTGCCAGCCGAAGGGCAGGCCGGGGGGGCACAGATACGCAGTATTTT.

The count of this clone is one. The chain combines TRBV29-1 with TRBJ2-2, with 8 bases fitting TRBD2. Germline loops: CDR1 SQVTM, CDR2 ANQGSEA. V trimming: 4 bases; J trimming: 2 bases; junction bases outside the gene matches: 3. This CDR3 contains 14 residues. The chain's CDR3 is CSVGAGVNTGELFF. The CDR3, as DNA: TGCAGCGTTGGAGCGGGGGTTAACACCGGGGAGCTGTTTTTT.

V gene TRBV5-1 combines with J gene TRBJ2-1, with D possibly being TRBD1 or TRBD2 (5 bases each). CDR3 length: 14 residues. Germline V gene lookup returns CDR1 SGHRS and CDR2 YFSETQ. The germline V and J ends were trimmed by 4 bases and 8 bases, with 16 bases remaining between them. The CDR3: CASSMGDQGHEQFF. CDR3 nucleotide sequence: TGCGCCAGCAGCATGGGAGACCAGGGCCATGAGCAGTTCTTC.